This passage covers 8 T cell receptor beta chains from one sample sequenced in a study of shared clonotypes between healthy human individuals. Clones were read by immunoSEQ multiplex PCR, and TCRdb kept only the in-frame ones, dropping some. The table includes about 2,500,000 clones, around nine tenths detected once. What was sequenced was naive CD4+ T cells sorted from blood. The sample's subset: CD45RA+ positively selected. Source of these receptors: a man between 18 and 29 years old in good health.

The chain carries TRBV18 and TRBJ2-5; 8 nucleotides align to TRBD1. In germline, CDR1 is KGHSH, CDR2 LQKENI. CDR3 length equals 16 residues. V dropped 2 bases and J dropped 5; count of bases not matched to a gene: 10. CDR3 coding DNA: TGTGCCAGCTCACCATCTCCAGGGGGCTGGTGGGAGACCCAGTACTTC. This encodes CASSPSPGGWWETQYF.

This chain joins TRBV6-5 and TRBJ2-1; 9 bases are shared with TRBD2. This CDR3 contains 15 residues. V lost 6 bases and J lost 6; bases outside the gene matches: 9. The germline V gene has CDR1 MNHEY and CDR2 SVGAGI. The CDR3 region is CASRLAGDQSNEQFF. The CDR3 bases are TGTGCCAGCAGGTTAGCGGGAGATCAGAGCAATGAGCAGTTCTTC.

J is TRBJ2-5 and V is TRBV6-4; 8 bases match TRBD1. V shed 8 bases, J shed 4 bases, and the junction held 12 bases outside the gene matches. Germline lookup yields CDR1 MRHNA and CDR2 SNTAGT. The CDR3 is 15 residues long. The CDR3 here is CASGTERQGRETQYF. The CDR3 nucleotides read TGTGCCAGCGGTACAGAGAGACAGGGGAGAGAGACCCAGTACTTC.

This chain joins TRBV6-1 and TRBJ2-7; possibly TRBD1 for D (5 bases). CDR1 is MNHNS and CDR2 is SASEGT in the germline V gene. With 5 bases removed from V and 3 bases from J, the gap between germline ends came to 11 bases. The CDR3 is made up of 13 amino acids. The CDR3 DNA is TGTGCCAGCAGTTCCAGGGTGCACTACGAGCAGTACTTC. Translation: CASSSRVHYEQYF.

This chain uses TRBV7-2 with TRBJ2-1; 11 bases line up with TRBD2. Germline loops: CDR1 SGHTA, CDR2 FQGNSA. Losses at the gene ends were 2 bases for V and 6 bases for J; bases not matched to a gene: 3. CDR3 length equals 15 residues. The CDR3 nucleotides read TGTGCCAGCAGCTTATGGCTAGCGGGAGGCAATGAGCAGTTCTTC. It codes for CASSLWLAGGNEQFF.

The CDR3: CANSATSGSTDTQYF. CDR3 bases: TGTGCCAACTCAGCGACTAGCGGGAGCACAGATACGCAGTATTTT. The chain uses TRBV2 and TRBJ2-3, with TRBD2 matching over 10 bases. Germline V CDR1 and CDR2: SNHLY, FYNNEI. The trim removed 10 bases at V and 0 bases at J, leaving 7 bases unmatched. CDR3 length: 15 residues.

CDR3 loop: CASSPSAGAATNEKLFF. The CDR3 DNA reads TGTGCCAGCAGCCCCAGCGCAGGGGCTGCAACTAATGAAAAACTGTTTTTT. The V gene is TRBV7-9, the J gene TRBJ1-4, with D maybe TRBD1 (6 bases). Per the germline V gene, CDR1 is SEHNR and CDR2 is FQNEAQ (reference sequence). This CDR3 is 17 amino acids long. Trimming left V 5 bases short and J 0 bases short, with 16 bases between. The whole variable domain, filled in from reference TRBV7-9 and TRBJ1-4, reads DTGVSQNPRHKITKRGQNVTFRCDPISEHNRLYWYRQTLGQGPEFLTYFQNEAQLEKSRLLSDRFSAERPKGSFSTLEIQRTEQGDSAMYLCASSPSAGAATNEKLFFGSGTQLSVL.

The chain's CDR3 is CATSSGDSLSTDTQYF. CDR3 DNA sequence: TGTGCCACCAGCAGCGGGGACAGCCTTAGCACAGATACGCAGTATTTT. The chain is built from TRBV15 and TRBJ2-3; 7 bases agree with TRBD1. The CDR3 runs 16 residues. CDR1 and CDR2 from the germline V gene are LNHNV and YYDKDF (reference sequence). With V trimmed by 3 bases and J by 0 bases, 6 bases remained unmatched. The whole variable domain, remainder taken from reference TRBV15 and TRBJ2-3, is DAMVIQNPRYQVTQFGKPVTLSCSQTLNHNVMYWYQQKSSQAPKLLFHYYDKDFNNEADTPDNFQSRRPNTSFCFLDIRSPGLGDTAMYLCATSSGDSLSTDTQYFGPGTRLTVL.